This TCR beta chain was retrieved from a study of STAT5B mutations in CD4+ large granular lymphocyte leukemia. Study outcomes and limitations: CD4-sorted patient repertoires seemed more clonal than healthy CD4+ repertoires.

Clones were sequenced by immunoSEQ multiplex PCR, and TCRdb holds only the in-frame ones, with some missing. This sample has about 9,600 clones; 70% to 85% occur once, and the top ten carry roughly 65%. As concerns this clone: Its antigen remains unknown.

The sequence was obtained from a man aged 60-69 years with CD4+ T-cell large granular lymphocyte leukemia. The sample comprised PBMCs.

This CDR3 reads CASSLVPAPDTQYF. The CDR3 DNA follows: TGTGCCAGCAGCTTAGTTCCAGCTCCAGATACGCAGTATTTT. The V and J genes are TRBV5-8 and TRBJ2-3, with D uncertain. V gave up 2 bases and J gave up 4 bases, with 11 bases separating them. Germline V gene sequence: CDR1 SGHTS, CDR2 YDEGEE. The CDR3 runs 14 residues.